These T cell receptor beta chains were read from a single sample in a study of spatial heterogeneity in lung cancer. TCRdb used MiXCR to reprocess the 5' RACE reads, holding one entry per CDR3 protein. The sample has 25,000 to 30,000 distinct CDR3 sequences, roughly 5.5% seen once. Source: PBMCs, taken at follow-up. Source of these receptors: a male donor with early-stage non-small cell lung cancer. Each CDR3 is given with its conserved first and last residue. Fields, in order: J gene, V gene, CDR3 length, D gene, clone size, CDR3 DNA, CDR3 protein. The D gene is left open where the match is weak. Expanded clones get a size class; other rows say once, few or many, or leave the size out.

TRBJ1-5 TRBV7-2 15 NA many TGTGCCAGCAGCCCCGAGCGTTATAGCAATCAGCCCCAGCATTTT CASSPERYSNQPQHF
TRBJ2-3 TRBV4-1 15 NA many TGCGCCAGCAGCCAATTACAGGGTCGGACAGATACGCAGTATTTT CASSQLQGRTDTQYF
TRBJ2-3 TRBV7-2 16 NA many TGTGCCAGCAGCCTTAGTCGGCTAGCAAGCACAGATACGCAGTATTTT CASSLSRLASTDTQYF
TRBJ1-1 TRBV5-1 14 TRBD1 NA TGCGCCAGCAGCTTCACAGGGGCAGGCACTGAAGCTTTCTTT CASSFTGAGTEAFF
TRBJ2-3 TRBV7-2 12 NA few TGTGCCAGCAGCCAGGACAGCCATACGCAGTATTTT CASSQDSHTQYF
TRBJ2-1 TRBV30 13 NA many TGTGCCTGGAGTGTGTCAGGGGACAATGAGCAGTTCTTC CAWSVSGDNEQFF
TRBJ1-6 TRBV5-1 14 NA many TGCGCCAGCAGCTTGGCCTCCTACGATTCACCCCTCCACTTT CASSLASYDSPLHF
TRBJ1-4 TRBV3-1 14 NA NA TGTGCCAGCAGCCAAATTCAGGGCGGTGGAAAACTGTTTTTT CASSQIQGGGKLFF
TRBJ2-3 TRBV2 13 TRBD1 many TGTGCCATCTCCAGGGGGAGCACAGATACGCAGTATTTT CAISRGSTDTQYF
TRBJ1-1 TRBV6-4 13 NA many TGTGCCAGCAGTGCACAGGGGAACACTGAAGCTTTCTTT CASSAQGNTEAFF
TRBJ2-3 TRBV10-3 16 TRBD1 many TGTGCCATCAGTGTCGGGGACAGCCCTAGCACAGATACGCAGTATTTT CAISVGDSPSTDTQYF
TRBJ2-4 TRBV11-3 18 TRBD2 many TGTGCCAGCAGCTTGATAGCGGGAGGGCCCCGTTCCAAAAACATTCAGTACTTC CASSLIAGGPRSKNIQYF
TRBJ2-3 TRBV10-3 16 TRBD2 many TGTGCCATCAGTCTCAGACTAGCGGGAGTGGAAGATACGCAGTATTTT CAISLRLAGVEDTQYF
TRBJ1-5 TRBV30 14 NA many TGTGCCTGCACCCCCCCAGGGCCCAATCAGCCCCAGCATTTT CACTPPGPNQPQHF
TRBJ2-1 TRBV7-8 14 TRBD2 many TGTGCCAGCCTAGGACTAGCGGGAGTAAATGAGCAGTTCTTC CASLGLAGVNEQFF
TRBJ1-1 TRBV20-1 13 NA many TGCAGTGCTAGATCCGACAGAGCCTCTGAAGCTTTCTTT CSARSDRASEAFF
TRBJ2-7 TRBV29-1 12 TRBD2 many TGCAGCGTTGTACTAGCGGGGCCAAAGCAGTACTTC CSVVLAGPKQYF
TRBJ1-6 TRBV20-1 15 TRBD1 many TGCAGTGCTAGAGATCAGACAGGGGCTAATTCACCCCTCCACTTT CSARDQTGANSPLHF
TRBJ2-2 TRBV20-1 17 TRBD1 NA TGCAGTGCTAGACCGGCAGGATCGGACAGGGTGACCGGGGAGCTGTTTTTT CSARPAGSDRVTGELFF
TRBJ1-2 TRBV7-2 14 NA many TGTGCCAGCAGCTCAGACGGTCTTTATTATGGCTACACCTTC CASSSDGLYYGYTF
TRBJ2-1 TRBV2 15 TRBD2 NA TGTGCCAGCTATCGGACTAGCGGGGAGGTCAATGAGCAGTTCTTC CASYRTSGEVNEQFF
TRBJ1-5 TRBV7-9 15 NA many TGTGCCAGCGGTCGGGGAGGGGGTATCGATCAGCCCCAGCATTTT CASGRGGGIDQPQHF
TRBJ1-1 TRBV29-1 14 NA many TGCAGCGTTGTTGCGACAGGTACTAACACTGAAGCTTTCTTT CSVVATGTNTEAFF
TRBJ1-2 TRBV6-5 8 NA few TGTGCCCGCGCGGACTACACCTTC CARADYTF
TRBJ1-2 TRBV29-1 11 NA few TGCAGCGTTAAACGGAGCTATGGCTACACCTTC CSVKRSYGYTF
TRBJ2-2 TRBV10-3 11 NA many TGTGCCATCGGCGGTGGCGGGGAGCTGTTTTTT CAIGGGGELFF
TRBJ1-1 TRBV4-1 14 NA NA TGCGCCAGCAGCCTCGGGACCTTTGGCGGGGAAGCTTTCTTT CASSLGTFGGEAFF
TRBJ1-5 TRBV10-3 14 NA many TGTGCCACAACGAGGCAGCATAGCAATCAGCCCCAGCATTTT CATTRQHSNQPQHF
TRBJ1-1 TRBV3-1 16 TRBD1 few TGTGCCAGCAGCCTGGACAGGGGTTTGAGGAACACTGAAGCTTTCTTT CASSLDRGLRNTEAFF
TRBJ2-5 TRBV9 14 NA many TGTGCCAGCAGCGTAAGAGCCTTGGGTGAGACCCAGTACTTC CASSVRALGETQYF
TRBJ2-1 TRBV7-9 15 TRBD2 NA TGTGCCAGCAGCTTCGGGCTAGCGGACTACAATGAGCAGTTCTTC CASSFGLADYNEQFF
TRBJ1-5 TRBV6-2/TRBV6-3 14 NA many TGTGCCAGCAGTGGCAGATATAGCAATCAGCCCCAGCATTTT CASSGRYSNQPQHF
TRBJ2-5 TRBV18 13 NA many TGTGCCAGCTCACAGGGGATGGTGGAGACCCAGTACTTC CASSQGMVETQYF